The rows below give T cell receptor beta chains drawn from one sample of a study of PD-1 blockade in classical Hodgkin lymphoma. The method was immunoSEQ multiplex PCR; TCRdb's version includes in-frame clones alone and lacks a portion of them. The sample shows around 26,000 clones, 91% of them seen only once. Sample: CD4+ T cells from blood. The receptors originated from a human donor with classical Hodgkin lymphoma. Each CDR3 is given with its conserved first and last residue. Each record gives: J gene, D gene, clone size, CDR3 length, V gene, CDR3 protein, CDR3 DNA. The D gene is left open where the match is weak. The size of a clone is reported for some rows only, either as once, few or many, or as a class for expanded clones.

>TRBJ2-5|NA|NA|12|TRBV7-9
CASSLLMDAKYF
TGTGCCAGCAGCTTATTGATGGACGCTAAGTACTTC
>TRBJ2-5|TRBD1|NA|16|TRBV4-1
CASSRLIGTGVETQYF
TGCGCCAGCAGTCGACTAATAGGGACAGGGGTGGAGACCCAGTACTTC
>TRBJ1-2|NA|NA|18|TRBV28
CASSEDRQVFPGRDGYTF
TGTGCCAGCAGCGAGGATAGACAGGTTTTTCCCGGTAGAGATGGCTACACCTTC
>TRBJ2-2|NA|NA|15|TRBV7-6
CASSSLISSTGELFF
TGTGCCAGCAGCTCCCTCATTAGCTCCACCGGGGAGCTGTTTTTT
>TRBJ2-2|TRBD1|NA|17|TRBV19
CASSIPRTGVNTGELFF
TGTGCCAGTAGTATTCCCCGGACAGGGGTGAACACCGGGGAGCTGTTTTTT
>TRBJ2-5|NA|NA|11|TRBV7-9
CASKLSETQYF
TGTGCCAGCAAACTCTCGGAGACCCAGTACTTC
>TRBJ2-1|NA|once|13|TRBV7-3
CASSQRDTNEQFF
TGTGCCAGCAGCCAGCGGGACACTAATGAGCAGTTCTTC
>TRBJ2-1|TRBD2|once|16|TRBV6-6
CASSPGLAGVYNEQFF
TGTGCCAGCAGCCCGGGACTAGCGGGGGTCTACAATGAGCAGTTCTTC
>TRBJ2-1|NA|NA|11|TRBV30
CAWSVLDEQFF
TGTGCCTGGAGTGTACTAGATGAGCAGTTCTTC
>TRBJ2-7|NA|once|14|TRBV18
CASSLAGQTYEQYF
TGTGCCAGCTCACTCGCTGGACAGACCTACGAGCAGTACTTC
>TRBJ1-1|NA|few|13|TRBV2
CASSELLGARAFF
TGTGCCAGCAGTGAACTTCTTGGGGCGAGGGCTTTCTTT
>TRBJ2-7|NA|NA|15|TRBV5-4
CASSRLTGPSYEQYF
TGTGCCAGCAGCAGACTAACGGGGCCCTCCTACGAGCAGTACTTC
>TRBJ2-5|TRBD2|NA|16|TRBV30
CAWSPGLAGVWETQYF
TGTGCCTGGAGTCCCGGACTAGCGGGGGTTTGGGAGACCCAGTACTTC
>TRBJ1-6|NA|NA|13|TRBV7-8
CASSPTRDSPLHF
TGTGCCAGCAGCCCTACTCGAGATTCACCCCTCCACTTT
>TRBJ1-3|TRBD1|NA|17|TRBV5-6
CASSAPGTGASGNTIYF
TGTGCCAGCAGCGCCCCAGGGACAGGGGCCTCTGGAAACACCATATATTTT
>TRBJ1-2|TRBD1|NA|14|TRBV7-2
CASSLATGGYGYTF
TGTGCCAGCAGCTTAGCGACAGGGGGGTATGGCTACACCTTC
>TRBJ2-3|NA|once|14|TRBV6-5
CASSPRDSTDTQYF
TGTGCCAGCAGCCCTAGGGACAGCACAGATACGCAGTATTTT
>TRBJ2-6|NA|NA|16|TRBV5-6
CASSRGVRSGANVLTF
TGTGCCAGCAGCCGGGGCGTGCGCTCTGGGGCCAACGTCCTGACTTTC
>TRBJ2-7|TRBD1|NA|15|TRBV27
CASSLSSGGFGEQYF
TGTGCCAGCAGTTTATCGTCAGGGGGTTTCGGCGAGCAGTACTTC
>TRBJ2-3|TRBD2|NA|17|TRBV5-1
CASSLNLAGGVPDTQYF
TGCGCCAGCAGCCTCAACCTAGCGGGGGGGGTACCAGATACGCAGTATTTT
>TRBJ1-5|NA|few|15|TRBV27
CASALGQGGNQPQHF
TGTGCCAGCGCCCTAGGGCAGGGAGGCAATCAGCCCCAGCATTTT
>TRBJ2-5|TRBD2|once|14|TRBV6-5
CASRRTSGGETQYF
TGTGCCAGCAGACGGACTAGCGGGGGAGAGACCCAGTACTTC
>TRBJ1-2|TRBD1|NA|17|TRBV27
CASSLGPGQGLGYGYTF
TGTGCCAGCAGTTTAGGGCCGGGACAGGGATTAGGCTATGGCTACACCTTC
>TRBJ2-2|NA|NA|14|TRBV6-5
CASSYRLNAGELFF
TGTGCCAGCAGTTACAGGTTGAACGCCGGGGAGCTGTTTTTT
>TRBJ2-5|NA|once|12|TRBV28
CASSRPSGTQYF
TGTGCCAGCAGTCGTCCGAGTGGGACCCAGTACTTC
>TRBJ1-1|NA|NA|14|TRBV7-8
CASSLSNANTEAFF
TGTGCCAGCAGCTTATCTAACGCGAACACTGAAGCTTTCTTT